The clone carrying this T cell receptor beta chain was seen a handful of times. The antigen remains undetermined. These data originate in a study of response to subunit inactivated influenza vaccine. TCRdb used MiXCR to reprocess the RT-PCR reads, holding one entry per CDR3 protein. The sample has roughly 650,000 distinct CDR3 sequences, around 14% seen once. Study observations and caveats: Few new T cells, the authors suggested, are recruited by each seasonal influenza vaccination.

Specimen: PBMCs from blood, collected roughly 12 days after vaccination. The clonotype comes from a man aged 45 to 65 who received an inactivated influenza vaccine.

In DNA form, the CDR3 reads TGCGCCAGCAGCTTGGCCGTCGGGACAGCTAGCACAGATACGCAGTATTTT. Its translation is CASSLAVGTASTDTQYF. The chain carries TRBV5-1 and TRBJ2-3; 7 bases map to TRBD1. The V and J ends lost 0 bases and 0 bases, in that order; junction bases with no gene match: 7. From germline, CDR1 is SGHRS and CDR2 YFSETQ. CDR3 length equals 17 residues. Supplemented by reference TRBV5-1 and TRBJ2-3, the full variable domain reads KAGVTQTPRYLIKTRGQQVTLSCSPISGHRSVSWYQQTPGQGLQFLFEYFSETQRNKGNFPGRFSGRQFSNSRSEMNVSTLELGDSALYLCASSLAVGTASTDTQYFGPGTRLTVL.